The rows below give T cell receptor beta chains drawn from one sample of a study of beta chain features in type 1 diabetes. Clones were read by immunoSEQ multiplex PCR, and TCRdb kept only the in-frame ones, dropping some. The sample lists 300,000 to 400,000 clones, 8% occurring once. The material sequenced was central memory CD4+ T cells from blood. The receptors shown here come from a young woman in good health. CDR3s include the opening cysteine and the closing phenylalanine or tryptophan. A D gene is named only where the DNA matches it firmly. The size entry is marked missing in some rows and otherwise reads once, few, many or a size class.

TRBJ1-2 | . | . | TRBV7-9 | TGTGCCAGCAGCTTAGTTCTGTCGGATGGCTACACCTTC | CASSLVLSDGYTF
TRBJ2-7 | few | . | TRBV28 | TGTGCCAGCAGTAATACAGGGTGGGTTGGCGAGCAGTACTTC | CASSNTGWVGEQYF
TRBJ2-7 | few | TRBD2 | TRBV7-9 | TGTGCCAGCAGCAAACTAGCGGGAGGGCCCTACGAGCAGTACTTC | CASSKLAGGPYEQYF
TRBJ1-4 | few | . | TRBV2 | TGTGCCTGTCAGACAGAACAAGGAGAAAAACTGTTTTTT | CACQTEQGEKLFF
TRBJ2-2 | few | TRBD2 | TRBV5-1 | TGCGCCAGCAGCTCAGCGGGAGCGGGTCCCGGGGAGCTGTTTTTT | CASSSAGAGPGELFF
TRBJ1-5 | few | . | TRBV15 | TGTGCCACCAGCAGAGATTTTTCAAATCAGCCCCAGCATTTT | CATSRDFSNQPQHF
TRBJ2-7 | few | . | TRBV6-6 | TGTGCCAGCAATCTGGGTGGGAGCTACGAGCAGTACTTC | CASNLGGSYEQYF
TRBJ2-7 | . | . | TRBV6-6 | TGTGCCAGCGGCGATGCTATGAGAGGGAACGAGCAGTACTTC | CASGDAMRGNEQYF
TRBJ1-5 | few | . | TRBV27 | TGTGCCAGCAGTTTATTCGCGTGGGAATTACAGCATTTT | CASSLFAWELQHF
TRBJ2-6 | few | TRBD1 | TRBV4-1 | TGCGCCAGCAGCCAGACAGGGACTGGGGCCAACGTCCTGACTTTC | CASSQTGTGANVLTF
TRBJ2-1 | few | TRBD1 | TRBV18 | TGTGCCAGCTCGGGACAGGGGAATGATGAGCAGTTCTTC | CASSGQGNDEQFF
TRBJ2-2 | . | . | TRBV18 | TGTGCCAGCTCACCGGGGCTAGGCAGGGAGAGCACCGGGGAGCTGTTTTTT | CASSPGLGRESTGELFF
TRBJ2-3 | few | . | TRBV7-6 | TGTGCCAGCAGCAGGGGGCTAGCGGTCACAGATACGCAGTATTTT | CASSRGLAVTDTQYF
TRBJ1-5 | many | . | TRBV2 | TGTGCCAGCGGAGACAGCAATAGCAATCAGCCCCAGCATTTT | CASGDSNSNQPQHF
TRBJ2-5 | few | . | TRBV21-1 | TGTGCCAGCAGCAAAGGGACTAGCGGGAGGGCCTCAGAGACCCAGTACTTC | CASSKGTSGRASETQYF
TRBJ2-2 | many | TRBD2 | TRBV11-2 | TGTGCCAGCAGCTTATTCCCGAAGGGGACTAGCGGGAGTTCCGGGGAGCTGTTTTTT | CASSLFPKGTSGSSGELFF
TRBJ1-1 | . | . | TRBV5-8 | TGTGCCAGCAGCTTGGTAGCAGGGTCCTCGGCGGGCAACACTGAAGCTTTCTTT | CASSLVAGSSAGNTEAFF
TRBJ2-1 | few | . | TRBV10-1 | TGCGCCAGCAGTGCGAGGGGCTCCTACAATGAGCAGTTCTTC | CASSARGSYNEQFF
TRBJ1-2 | few | . | TRBV28 | TGTGCCAGCAAGGGTCCGAACTATGGCTACACCTTC | CASKGPNYGYTF
TRBJ1-3 | . | . | TRBV5-1 | TGCGCCAGCAGCTTGACGAGCTGGACGGGTCAAAGTTCTGGAAACACCATATATTTT | CASSLTSWTGQSSGNTIYF
TRBJ1-3 | . | . | TRBV18 | TGTGCCAGCTCACCATCAGTGGCGGCTGGAAACACCATATATTTT | CASSPSVAAGNTIYF
TRBJ2-7 | . | TRBD1 | TRBV18 | TGTGCCAGCTCGCAAGGGACAGGGGAATATGGCGAGCAGTACTTC | CASSQGTGEYGEQYF
TRBJ2-5 | few | . | TRBV4-3 | TGCGCCAGCAGCCAAGAGGGGAGCAGGGTTGAGACCCAGTACTTC | CASSQEGSRVETQYF
TRBJ1-4 | many | . | TRBV5-8 | TGTGCCAGCAGCTTGGTTTGGGCAACTAATGAAAAACTGTTTTTT | CASSLVWATNEKLFF
TRBJ2-7 | few | . | TRBV5-4 | TGTGCCAGCAGCTTCAACAGGGCCTACGAGCAGTACTTC | CASSFNRAYEQYF
TRBJ2-7 | . | TRBD1 | TRBV6-6 | TGTGCCAGCAGTACAGACAGGGCCCCCTACTACGAGCAGTACTTC | CASSTDRAPYYEQYF
TRBJ2-2 | . | . | TRBV27 | TGTGCCAGCAGTTCCCGGACAAACACCGGGGAGCTGTTTTTT | CASSSRTNTGELFF
TRBJ2-1 | few | TRBD2 | TRBV7-9 | TGTGCCAGCAGCCCCGGGACTAGCGGGATCTGGGATGAGCAGTTCTTC | CASSPGTSGIWDEQFF
TRBJ1-5 | few | . | TRBV28 | TGTGCCAGCAGTTCCCAACAGATGCCTATACTTCAGCCCCAGCATTTT | CASSSQQMPILQPQHF
TRBJ2-7 | . | TRBD1 | TRBV9 | TGTGCCAGCAGCGAGCACCCGACAGGGGGCTACGAGCAGTACTTC | CASSEHPTGGYEQYF
TRBJ1-4 | many | TRBD1 | TRBV7-2 | TGTGCCAGCAGCCGGGACAGGGAAGAAAAACTGTTTTTT | CASSRDREEKLFF
TRBJ2-5 | . | TRBD2 | TRBV6-6 | TGTGCCAGCAGCCCCACTAGCGCCCACGGGGAGACCCAGTACTTC | CASSPTSAHGETQYF
TRBJ1-3 | few | . | TRBV28 | TGTGCCAGCGACCAGAGGGGTAGAAACACCATATATTTT | CASDQRGRNTIYF
TRBJ2-2 | . | . | TRBV28 | TGTGCCAGCACCCAAGGAGGGACAGCGAACACCGGGGAGCTGTTTTTT | CASTQGGTANTGELFF
TRBJ2-1 | . | TRBD2 | TRBV28 | TGTGCCAGCAGTGGACGGGACTACCGGATCAACAATGAGCAGTTCTTC | CASSGRDYRINNEQFF
TRBJ2-5 | . | TRBD2 | TRBV25-1 | TGTGCCAGCAGTGAATATTCGGCTAGCGGGTATCAAGAGACCCAGTACTTC | CASSEYSASGYQETQYF
TRBJ2-1 | few | . | TRBV5-4 | TGTGCCAGCAGCGTGGTAGAACATGAGCAGTTCTTC | CASSVVEHEQFF
TRBJ1-1 | few | . | TRBV20-1 | TGCAGTGCTAGTGACACTGAAGCTTTCTTT | CSASDTEAFF
TRBJ2-2 | few | . | TRBV9 | TGTGCCAGCAGCCCCAGACAGATAGCGAACACCGGGGAGCTGTTTTTT | CASSPRQIANTGELFF
TRBJ2-1 | many | TRBD2 | TRBV6-5 | TGTGCCAGCAGTTACCTCACTAGCGGGAGCAAGGGTGAGCAGTTCTTC | CASSYLTSGSKGEQFF
TRBJ1-2 | . | . | TRBV19 | TGTGCCAGTAGTGGCAGCCGCCGGGAGGGCTACACCTTC | CASSGSRREGYTF
TRBJ2-7 | . | . | TRBV19 | TGTGCCAGTAGTATAGGAGGGACCAGGTACGAGCAGTACTTC | CASSIGGTRYEQYF
TRBJ2-5 | . | . | TRBV27 | TGTGCCAGCAGTCCCCACAGAGAAGAGACCCAGTACTTC | CASSPHREETQYF
TRBJ2-7 | few | . | TRBV2 | TGTGCCAGCAGCTCCGGGACCTACGAGCAGTACTTC | CASSSGTYEQYF
TRBJ2-2 | . | TRBD2 | TRBV5-4 | TGTGCCAGCGGCCTCGGACTAGCGGTAAACACCGGGGAGCTGTTTTTT | CASGLGLAVNTGELFF
TRBJ1-2 | . | . | TRBV29-1 | TGCAGCGTTGAAGGAAGGGGCTTAGGCTATGGCTACACCTTC | CSVEGRGLGYGYTF
TRBJ2-7 | . | TRBD2 | TRBV7-9 | TGTGCCAGCAGCCGGACCGGGACTAGCTACGAGCAGTACTTC | CASSRTGTSYEQYF
TRBJ2-7 | few | . | TRBV25-1 | TGTGCCAGCAGTCCTGACGGGACCTACGAGCAGTACTTC | CASSPDGTYEQYF
TRBJ2-7 | . | . | TRBV21-1 | TGTGCCAGCAGCCTGCCAGACCCTGGGATCGAGCAGTACTTC | CASSLPDPGIEQYF
TRBJ2-3 | . | . | TRBV11-2 | TGTGCCAGCAGCTTAGAAGGTTTTTACACAGATACGCAGTATTTT | CASSLEGFYTDTQYF
TRBJ1-1 | few | . | TRBV11-1 | TGTGCCAGCAGCGCGGGGAATGAAGCTTTCTTT | CASSAGNEAFF
TRBJ2-1 | many | TRBD2 | TRBV18 | TGTGCCAGCTCACCACCGCGGGGGGGCTCCTACAATGAGCAGTTCTTC | CASSPPRGGSYNEQFF
TRBJ2-7 | . | . | TRBV5-1 | TGCGCCAGCAGCTTGGAGAAACAGGGTGGCCACGAGCAGTACTTC | CASSLEKQGGHEQYF
TRBJ2-6 | few | . | TRBV18 | TGTGCCAGCTCACGAGTCGAAGTGAGGGAAAACGTCCTGACTTTC | CASSRVEVRENVLTF
TRBJ1-5 | . | . | TRBV18 | TGTGCCAGCTCAGGGGCAAGTGGGCAGCCCCAGCATTTT | CASSGASGQPQHF
TRBJ1-2 | many | TRBD1 | TRBV18 | TGTGCCAGCTCACAGAAAACGGGAAGGGACAGGACCGGCGGCTACACCTTC | CASSQKTGRDRTGGYTF
TRBJ2-7 | . | TRBD2 | TRBV18 | TGTGCCAGCTCATTCTCCCCCTCGCGGGAGGCCGAGCAGTACTTC | CASSFSPSREAEQYF
TRBJ1-2 | few | . | TRBV7-3 | TGTGCCAGCAGCTTAGTCAGACAGTTAAGGCGGCATGGCTACACCTTC | CASSLVRQLRRHGYTF
TRBJ1-4 | . | TRBD1 | TRBV7-9 | TGTGCCAGCAGCTTAGTCCAGGGGGCACCTAATGAAAAACTGTTTTTT | CASSLVQGAPNEKLFF
TRBJ1-1 | . | . | TRBV19 | TGTGCCAGTAGTGATCAGGGGTTTAAGGAAGCTTTCTTT | CASSDQGFKEAFF